A single T cell receptor beta chain is shown here with its context. The antigen this receptor binds is unknown. One base away there is no much larger clone; base qualities are not given. This entry is derived from a study of cytomegalovirus exposure and HLA in healthy donors (dated by TCRdb to the late 2010s). Broadly, across the study: An earlier analysis of approximately 550 of the donors reported 250 to 300 Gb of sequence data and more than 90 million unique TCR beta sequences from roughly 180 million T cells. To decide whether each TCR beta V gene segment behaved as functional or pseudogenic, an earlier analysis of 587 of the donors relied on high-throughput TCR beta sequencing. In a later analysis, previously published TCR beta repertoires from several hundred donors were re-analyzed and high-resolution HLA genotyping was added so that TCR occurrence patterns could be studied. The study was designed to test whether signatures of past pathogen exposure could be identified by cataloging public T cell receptors. Both class I and class II loci were covered by HLA typing, at four-digit resolution. In the later analysis, no new phenotypic data were used to find candidate immune exposures; instead, reliance was placed on TCR beta sequences and their occurrence across donors. Approximately 300 gigabases of sequencing data and around 85 million unique TCR sequences made up an early release that covered approximately 700 HLA-typed donors. The study profiled the T cell repertoires of approximately 700 subjects by immunosequencing and related them to cytomegalovirus serostatus. A later genetic analysis took genome-wide SNP genotypes for about 65% of the 666 donors and used that subset as a discovery cohort. Four or five DR-DQ haplotypes were handled as single units for association and clustering, since linkage in the cohort was strong. Of the 398 genotyped donors, around 81% fell in the genetic ancestry cluster associated with self-reported Caucasian donors. All discovery cohort repertoires had been generated on a single sequencing platform. Along with the roughly 670-subject first cohort, a separate validation cohort of 120 different subjects was used. Donor age, sex, ethnicity and CMV serostatus were compiled alongside the repertoire data. The number of typed donors differed by locus: 629-630 for A, B, C, DRB1 and DQB1; about 520 for DQA1; around 580 for DPA1; and roughly 470 for DPB1. The study combined high-throughput TCR immunosequencing, statistical association of individual TCRs with disease status, and machine learning to predict cytomegalovirus infection status. On average, roughly 250,000 unique TCR beta nucleotide sequences were sequenced per donor among 398 genotyped donors of the cohort, with about 19% of those sequences being non-productive.

Library preparation used the immunoSEQ multiplex PCR assay. The multiplex PCR relied on a mix of 60 forward primers for TCR Vbeta segments and 13 reverse primers for TCR Jbeta segments. Amplification of the CDR3 region of rearranged TCR beta genes was performed with a multiplex PCR assay on genomic DNA. The amplified TCR beta libraries were sequenced on the Illumina HiSeq System as 87-base-pair reads. The original methods were these. In a later analysis, 70 million to 95 million unique TCR beta chains were counted across the 650 to 750 repertoires, and about 10 million of these chains were shared by at least two donors. Raw reads were error-corrected and collapsed into unique sequences with a nearest-neighbor algorithm that merged closely related sequences to remove PCR and sequencing errors. To assign V, D and J gene segments, CDR3 sequences were aligned to IMGT reference sequences. For a sequence to be retained, a match of at least six nucleotides was required to both a V gene segment and a J gene segment. A rearrangement was called productive if the CDR3 had no stop codons and remained in frame with V and J, and every other rearrangement was called non-productive. Following IMGT convention, CDR3 was defined as the stretch from the second conserved V-encoded cysteine up to the conserved J-encoded phenylalanine. The earlier analysis of a few hundred of the donors excluded any sequence lacking an unambiguous match to a single V gene segment. An earlier analysis of a few hundred of the donors called V segments functional above 56.7% productive rearrangements and segregating when the between-donor standard deviation exceeded 5%. A statistical classification framework was built for diagnosing cytomegalovirus status from the catalog of TCR beta chain sequences. In a later analysis, V and J genes were assigned by comparing TCR nucleotide sequences against IMGT/GENE-DB human TR gene sequences. Using the TCRdist pipeline, a later analysis assigned CDR3 sequences along with most-parsimonious VDJ recombination scenarios. In a later analysis, every TCR beta chain was defined by the combination of its CDR3 amino acid sequence and its V-gene family, and reads without a unique V-gene family were dropped. In a later analysis, some 600 highly shared, low-generation-probability nucleotide sequences were removed to address suspected cross-contamination and a sequencing artifact. In a later analysis, a clonal expansion index was calculated for each public chain from normalized within-repertoire ranks of inferred template counts. In a later analysis, generation probabilities were computed using a VDJ recombination model fitted to out-of-frame rearrangements, and the results were checked against IGoR. A later analysis scored TCR-TCR, TCR-HLA and TCR-CMV co-occurrence with hypergeometric tests, applying a repertoire-size bias correction to TCR pairs. A later analysis estimated false discovery rates by permuting HLA or CMV assignments 20 times. A later analysis grouped co-occurring TCRs with DBSCAN, adding TCRdist sequence similarity when clustering within HLA-allele-positive subsets. Co-occurrence clustering excluded repertoires with fewer than 30,000 or more than 120,000 public chains, plus five with anomalous nucleotide sharing. The clones in this table, taken by TCRdb from immuneACCESS, are in-frame only. Not every clone is retained; where verified, under half of the shortfall comes from an unresolved V gene, and the cause of the rest is unknown. From that table come the V and J calls and clone size; the DNA was used to work out D and trimming. For this sample there are roughly 190,000 clones; roughly 83% appear just once. Of the sample, approximately 2.1% is held by the ten largest clones.

The cohort was made up of about 610 healthy bone marrow donors. All cohort members were sampled while nominally healthy, although unrecorded immune exposures were likely present. The donor tested CMV seronegative and was one of the 352 seronegative cohort members. A peripheral blood sample was provided by each donor, and peripheral blood mononuclear cells were used for TCR beta sequencing. The Qiagen DNeasy Blood Extraction Kit was used to extract genomic DNA from the blood cell samples. What the work shows at the level of the full study, not this receptor alone: In a later analysis, the rate of TCR association differed among HLA loci, with DRB1 alleles having the most associated TCRs and HLA-C alleles having the fewest. Most TCR sequences were observed very rarely across donors, whereas some public TCRs were present in many individuals. A few of the identified cytomegalovirus-associated TCR beta chains were confirmed in vitro to be specific for cytomegalovirus antigens. In a later analysis, several top co-occurrence clusters were reported to appear linked to parvovirus B19, influenza, CMV and Epstein-Barr virus. The only immune exposure information available for the cohort was CMV serostatus. A later genetic analysis associated a missense DCLRE1C variant with V-gene and J-gene trimming of TCR beta chains, and an independent cohort replicated the association. A later genetic analysis reported fewer N-insertions in productive TCRs among donors in an Asian-associated ancestry cluster than the roughly 700-donor mean. In both the original and validation cohorts, the classifier was reported to diagnose cytomegalovirus status with high specificity and sensitivity. In a later analysis, HLA-associated TCR beta chains showed more clonal expansion and lower generation probabilities than non-associated chains that were equally common. In a later analysis, 16,951 TCR beta sequences were associated with specific HLA alleles at a false discovery rate of 0.05. Sequencing depth was assumed to be roughly uniform across donors in the presence/absence analyses, though that assumption may not hold. A further reported finding was that TCR beta sequences accurately predicted the HLA-A and HLA-B alleles for most subjects in the first cohort. Correlated functional status among segregating V segments might reflect linkage disequilibrium, but an unknown experimental factor could not be ruled out. In this cohort, only TCR beta chains were sequenced, and detectable features were limited by the absence of alpha or paired-chain data. Most CMV-associated TCR beta chains appeared to be HLA-restricted in a later analysis, and the HLA associations seemed to be driven largely by CMV exposure. HLA typing was unavailable for some donors at each locus, so association tests used only the typed subset. The earlier analysis of 587 of the donors excluded approximately 15 rarely observed V segments, including chromosome 9 orphons, because counts were too low. Broadly in line with IMGT annotations, most TCR beta V segments showed up in productive rearrangements about 87% or about 30% of the time in an earlier analysis of approximately 600 of the donors. The study gave a list of under 200 TCR beta chains associated with cytomegalovirus. When HLA alleles, especially DR and DQ, strongly co-occurred, attributing TCR associations to individual alleles was difficult. A cluster of highly shared sequence variants was judged likely to be a technical artifact of the sequencing pipeline. According to the authors, the approach could potentially be generalized to other disease states and immunological phenotypes.

The sequence was obtained from a woman in her forties or fifties in good health and CMV-seronegative. Sequencing was performed on PBMCs.

The CDR3 has the sequence CASSVGPWNTEAFF. The nucleotide sequence is given as TGTGCCAGTAGTGTGGGGCCGTGGAACACTGAAGCTTTCTTT. The receptor chain draws on TRBV19 and TRBJ1-1, and perhaps TRBD1 as D gene, on 5 matching bases. The CDR3 has 14 amino acids, counting the end cysteine and phenylalanine. The CDR3 DNA has 42 bases and is translated from base 1. V was cut back by 5 bases and J by 1 base, leaving a gap of 11 bases between them. Based on the germline V gene (reference sequence), the CDR1 and CDR2 sequences are LNHDA and SQIVND.